The clone carrying this TCR beta chain has only a few counts. Its target is not known. The sample belongs to a study of cytomegalovirus exposure and HLA in healthy donors. Study background: Counted in an early data release were roughly 87 million unique TCRs from HLA-typed donors. Study-level points and caveats: About 87% or about 30% of the time was how often most TCR beta V segments were productive, according to an earlier analysis.

It was with 60 Vbeta and 13 Jbeta primers that the PCR ran. Methods used by the authors: About 11 million of the 80 million or so unique TCR beta chains counted in a later analysis were shared. Generated by immunoSEQ multiplex PCR, the TCRdb table keeps only in-frame clones and is missing some. V and J calls plus clone size are reproduced from that table; the DNA served to infer D and trimming. In the table there are 140,000 to 150,000 clones, 75% of which are singletons. The V and J ends lost 9 bases and 2 bases, in that order; junction bases with no gene match: 6. Germline V gene data show CDR1 as LNHDA and CDR2 as SQIVND (reference sequence). The CDR3 sequence is 14 residues long.

Material: PBMCs. The TCR comes from a man under 40 in good health and CMV-seronegative. V usage is TRBV19 and J usage is TRBJ1-3; 8 bases match TRBD1. For the CDR3, the DNA is TGTGCCAGCCTAAAGGACAGGGCTGGAAACACCATATATTTT. This sequence encodes CASLKDRAGNTIYF.